These T cell receptor beta chains were read from a single sample in a study of cytomegalovirus exposure and HLA in healthy donors. Sequencing was performed with immunoSEQ multiplex PCR; in TCRdb, only in-frame clones are kept and a portion is missing. The sample holds under 250,000 clones; around four fifths are singletons and the top ten take less than 7%. Source material: PBMCs. These receptors were collected from a woman aged 18-30 years in good health and CMV-seronegative. CDR3s include the opening cysteine and the closing phenylalanine or tryptophan. A D gene is named only where the DNA matches it firmly. Clone size is not always given. Where it is, it says once, few, many or a class for expanded clones.

v_call	clone_size	j_call	d_call	cdr3_aa	cdr3_nt
TRBV14	NA	TRBJ2-7	NA	CASSRGSRGTYEQYF	TGTGCCAGCAGCCGCGGGTCAAGAGGGACCTACGAGCAGTACTTC
TRBV28	NA	TRBJ1-5	NA	CASSPSGGLNQPQHF	TGTGCCAGCAGTCCCAGTGGAGGTCTCAATCAGCCCCAGCATTTT
TRBV2	once	TRBJ1-4	NA	CASKRTANEKLFF	TGTGCCAGCAAACGGACGGCCAATGAAAAACTGTTTTTT
TRBV4-1	NA	TRBJ2-7	TRBD2	CASSQKPTAGAGEQYF	TGCGCCAGCAGCCAGAAACCCACAGCGGGGGCAGGGGAGCAGTACTTC
TRBV27	NA	TRBJ1-4	NA	CASSLGQASKLFF	TGTGCCAGCAGTTTAGGTCAGGCTAGCAAACTGTTTTTT
TRBV2	NA	TRBJ2-3	NA	CASTPVTDTQYF	TGTGCCAGCACTCCGGTCACAGATACGCAGTATTTT
TRBV27	NA	TRBJ1-1	TRBD1	CASSFVRDSPTEAFF	TGTGCCAGCAGTTTCGTACGGGACAGCCCCACTGAAGCTTTCTTT
TRBV11-2	NA	TRBJ2-1	NA	CASSPSPATNEQFF	TGTGCCAGCAGCCCATCGCCAGCTACTAATGAGCAGTTCTTC
TRBV7-3	NA	TRBJ2-2	NA	CASSPTANTGELFF	TGTGCCAGCAGCCCGACAGCGAACACCGGGGAGCTGTTTTTT
TRBV5-4	NA	TRBJ2-3	NA	CASSTTASTQYF	TGTGCCAGCAGCACGACGGCTTCCACGCAGTATTTT
TRBV20-1	once	TRBJ2-1	NA	CSARELEQFF	TGCAGTGCTAGAGAGCTGGAGCAGTTCTTC
TRBV6-1	NA	TRBJ2-2	NA	CASSKNTGELFF	TGTGCCAGCAGTAAGAACACCGGGGAGCTGTTTTTT
TRBV7-2	NA	TRBJ2-1	NA	CASSIQLVKNNEQFF	TGTGCCAGCAGCATCCAGCTGGTGAAGAACAATGAGCAGTTCTTC
TRBV7-6	NA	TRBJ1-3	NA	CASSLATPARPGNTIYF	TGTGCCAGCAGCTTAGCGACCCCAGCCAGGCCTGGAAACACCATATATTTT
TRBV29-1	NA	TRBJ1-2	NA	CSVRPEGGYGYTF	TGCAGCGTTCGTCCCGAAGGCGGCTATGGCTACACCTTC
TRBV9	NA	TRBJ1-1	NA	CASSPRGAGMNTEAFF	TGTGCCAGCAGCCCCCGCGGGGCGGGGATGAACACTGAAGCTTTCTTT
TRBV6-6	NA	TRBJ2-6	NA	CASSESSGANVLTF	TGTGCCAGCAGCGAGAGCTCTGGGGCCAACGTCCTGACTTTC
TRBV5-6	once	TRBJ2-2	NA	CASSRRLGNGELFF	TGTGCCAGCAGTCGGAGGTTGGGCAACGGGGAGCTGTTTTTT
TRBV4-1	NA	TRBJ2-7	TRBD1	CASSQDLATGGSFVYEQYF	TGCGCCAGCAGCCAAGATCTTGCGACAGGGGGCTCATTCGTCTACGAGCAGTACTTC
TRBV2	NA	TRBJ1-2	NA	CASSEAVSYGYTF	TGTGCCAGCAGTGAAGCGGTCTCCTATGGCTACACCTTC
TRBV2	once	TRBJ2-1	TRBD1	CASRTGFDEQFF	TGTGCCAGCAGGACAGGGTTCGATGAGCAGTTCTTC
TRBV19	few	TRBJ2-7	TRBD1	CASSIGQGTRTYEQYF	TGTGCCAGTAGTATCGGACAGGGGACAAGGACCTACGAGCAGTACTTC
TRBV19	few	TRBJ1-2	TRBD1	CATQYGGQGRYTF	TGTGCCACCCAGTACGGTGGACAGGGTCGCTACACCTTC
TRBV7-3	NA	TRBJ2-1	NA	CASSARRSDEQFF	TGTGCCAGCAGCGCCCGCCGGTCCGATGAGCAGTTCTTC
TRBV30	NA	TRBJ1-6	NA	CAWSPPPLTPLHF	TGTGCCTGGAGTCCCCCGCCCTTGACACCCCTCCACTTT
TRBV7-9	once	TRBJ2-1	TRBD2	CASTRLAGGPNEQFF	TGTGCCAGCACCCGACTAGCGGGAGGTCCCAATGAGCAGTTCTTC
TRBV19	NA	TRBJ1-2	TRBD1	CASSTVGGTGGNYGYTF	TGTGCCAGTAGTACCGTCGGGGGGACAGGGGGAAACTATGGCTACACCTTC
TRBV4-1	NA	TRBJ2-2	NA	CASSQLRGARATGELFF	TGCGCCAGCAGCCAACTCCGGGGGGCCCGTGCCACCGGGGAGCTGTTTTTT